What follows are 25 T cell receptor beta chains derived from one specimen sequenced in a study of T cell responses to AZD1222 COVID-19 vaccine. Clones were read by immunoSEQ multiplex PCR, and TCRdb kept only the in-frame ones, dropping some. The table has some 100,000 clones, approximately 89% seen once. The sample consisted of peripheral blood, taken 28 days after the second AZD1222 dose. These receptors were collected from an adult who received the AZD1222 COVID-19 vaccine.

The J gene is TRBJ2-2, the V gene TRBV15; 10 nucleotides match TRBD2. This CDR3 is built from 19 residues. Germline assignment: CDR1 LNHNV and CDR2 YYDKDF (reference sequence). V was clipped by 1 base and J by 0 bases; unmatched bases: 8. As DNA, the CDR3 is TGTGCCACCAGCAGAGCCTTTAGGACTAGCGGCCCGAACACCGGGGAGCTGTTTTTT. Protein: CATSRAFRTSGPNTGELFF.

The V and J genes are TRBV10-3 and TRBJ2-7; 10 bases line up with TRBD2. Germline trimming cut 0 bases from V and 4 bases from J; bases unmatched to any gene: 6. The CDR3 is 16 residues long. CDR1 is ENHRY and CDR2 is SYGVKD in the germline V gene. The CDR3 sequence is CAISESEVAGGYEQYF. CDR3 DNA sequence: TGTGCCATCAGTGAGTCGGAGGTAGCGGGGGGATACGAGCAGTACTTC.

This chain uses TRBV30 with TRBJ2-5, with 8 bases matching TRBD2. J gave up 4 bases and V 4 bases, and 8 bases lay outside the gene matches. Germline assignment: CDR1 GTSNPN and CDR2 SVGIG (reference sequence). This CDR3 is built from 14 residues. In nucleotides, the CDR3 is TGTGCCTGGACCACCGGGGCGGGAGGAGAGACCCAGTACTTC. Translated, it gives CAWTTGAGGETQYF. Using reference TRBV30 and TRBJ2-5 for the parts outside the CDR3, the full variable domain is SQTIHQWPATLVQPVGSPLSLECTVEGTSNPNLYWYRQAAGRGLQLLFYSVGIGQISSEVPQNLSASRPQDRQFILSSKKLLLSDSGFYLCAWTTGAGGETQYFGPGTRLLVL.

The chain combines TRBV5-1 with TRBJ1-1; 7 nucleotides align to TRBD1. The CDR3 is 14 amino acids. J gave up 1 base and V 5 bases, and 5 bases lay outside the gene matches. Looked up from germline, CDR1 is SGHRS and CDR2 is YFSETQ. CDR3 coding DNA: TGCGCCAGCAGTTCGACAGGGCCGAACACTGAAGCTTTCTTT. The encoded protein is CASSSTGPNTEAFF.

Only one count was recorded for this clone. This chain uses TRBV4-3 with TRBJ1-4; D possibly corresponds to TRBD1 (5 bases). With 0 bases removed from V and 5 bases from J, the gap between germline ends came to 13 bases. Germline CDR1 reads LGHNA; CDR2 reads YSLEER. This CDR3 spans 16 amino acids. CDR3 sequence (DNA): TGCGCCAGCAGCCAAGATCCTCGAGGGGAGAATGAAAAACTGTTTTTT. Translating it yields CASSQDPRGENEKLFF.

The chain joins TRBV15 to TRBJ2-7, with D perhaps TRBD2 (6 bases). V was shortened by 1 base and J by 1 base, with 14 bases between the two germline ends. In germline, CDR1 is LNHNV, CDR2 YYDKDF (reference sequence). This CDR3 has 16 amino acids. This CDR3 reads CATSRGGLATSYEQYF. For the CDR3, the DNA is TGTGCCACCAGCAGAGGAGGGCTAGCGACTTCCTACGAGCAGTACTTC.

This rearrangement joins TRBV19 to TRBJ1-2; D gene uncertain. The V gene lost 4 bases and the J gene lost 0 bases, with 12 bases spanning the gap. The CDR3 covers 15 residues. Germline CDR1 is LNHDA and CDR2 is SQIVND (reference sequence). Written as DNA, the CDR3 is TGTGCCAGTAGTACCACGACACGGACTAACTATGGCTACACCTTC. Its translation: CASSTTTRTNYGYTF.

The V call is TRBV27, the J call TRBJ2-3; D is undetermined. The V end was cut by 1 base, the J end by 3 bases, with 8 bases between. The CDR3 is 14 amino acids. Germline V gene sequence: CDR1 MNHEY, CDR2 SMNVEV (reference sequence). CDR3 loop: CASSLWDETDTQYF. The CDR3 DNA reads as TGTGCCAGCAGTTTATGGGATGAGACAGATACGCAGTATTTT.

The chain carries TRBV12-3 or TRBV12-4 and TRBJ2-3, with D unclear. The CDR3 is 12 residues long. Trimming stripped 1 base from V and 3 bases from J, with 2 bases between. The CDR3 here is CASSLVTDTQYF. The DNA of the CDR3 is TGTGCCAGCAGTTTAGTTACAGATACGCAGTATTTT.

The genes are TRBV6-5 and TRBJ1-2; 8 nucleotides align to TRBD1. The junction had 11 bases not matched to a gene; V was cut back by 6 bases and J by 8 bases. Per the germline V gene, CDR1 is MNHEY and CDR2 is SVGAGI. The CDR3 totals 14 residues. This chain's CDR3 is CASSPGGLRGGYTF. Written as DNA, the CDR3 is TGTGCCAGCAGCCCAGGGGGCTTAAGAGGAGGCTACACCTTC.

The gene calls are TRBV7-3 and TRBJ1-1, with D possibly being TRBD1 (5 bases). Germline V gives CDR1 SGHTA, CDR2 FQGTGA. The CDR3 runs to 14 residues. Deletions cut 4 bases from V and 1 base from J, with 10 bases between. CDR3 sequence (DNA): TGTGCCAGCAGCTGGGGACCTCAGAACACTGAAGCTTTCTTT. This encodes CASSWGPQNTEAFF.

The rearrangement uses TRBV4-1 and TRBJ2-1, with D possibly TRBD2 on 5 matching bases. V lost 3 bases to trimming and J lost 0 bases, with 15 bases between them. Germline V gene sequence: CDR1 MGHRA, CDR2 YSYEKL. This CDR3 region has 17 residues. This CDR3 is CASSHLPRGNSYNEQFF. CDR3 DNA sequence: TGCGCCAGCAGCCATTTACCCCGGGGAAACTCCTACAATGAGCAGTTCTTC.

The chain has TRBV11-2 and TRBJ2-3, with 10 bases aligning to TRBD2. CDR1 and CDR2 (germline): SGHAT, FQNNGV. Trimming at V came to 5 bases and at J to 0 bases, leaving 14 bases not matched to a gene. CDR3 length: 19 amino acids. The CDR3 sequence is CASSPGGASGGTSTDTQYF. The CDR3 nucleotides read TGTGCCAGCAGCCCCGGGGGGGCTAGCGGGGGTACTAGCACAGATACGCAGTATTTT.

The chain uses TRBV5-6 and TRBJ1-2, with a tentative D call TRBD1 (5 bases). Germline V gene data show CDR1 as SGHDT and CDR2 as YYEEEE. This CDR3 has 14 amino acids. Trimming shortened V by 4 bases and J by 5 bases, and 15 bases separated the two germline ends. The CDR3: CASSPRGALYGYTF. CDR3 nucleotides: TGTGCCAGCAGCCCCCGCGGGGCCCTTTATGGCTACACCTTC.

The chain combines TRBV12-3 or TRBV12-4 with TRBJ2-1; 8 bases are a match to TRBD2. Trimming cost V 6 bases and J 15 bases; bases outside gene matches: 10. The CDR3 covers 12 residues. DNA for the CDR3: TGTGCCAGCAGCTCCGTAGCGGGAAGGGGGTTCTTC. Translation: CASSSVAGRGFF.

The chain joins TRBV7-8 to TRBJ1-5; 8 bases are shared with TRBD1. The CDR3 consists of 14 residues. Per germline, CDR1 SGHVS and CDR2 FQNEAQ. V shed 4 bases and J 2 bases; nucleotides not matched to a gene: 1. CDR3 sequence (DNA): TGTGCCAGCAGCTCGACAGGGGGCAATCAGCCCCAGCATTTT. Translation gives CASSSTGGNQPQHF.

The J gene is TRBJ2-7, the V gene TRBV30, with a possible D match to TRBD2 (7 bases). Deletions cut 0 bases from V and 7 bases from J, with 19 bases between. CDR3 length: 15 residues. In germline, CDR1 is GTSNPN, CDR2 SVGIG (reference sequence). The CDR3 DNA reads TGTGCCTGGAGTGTACTACTCGGGAGGCAGGGGGAGCAGTACTTC. Encoded protein: CAWSVLLGRQGEQYF.

The rearrangement uses TRBV30 and TRBJ2-3; 10 nucleotides match TRBD2. The CDR3 sequence is 15 residues long. The V gene's germline CDR1 is GTSNPN and CDR2 SVGIG (reference sequence). V trimming: 0 bases; J trimming: 4 bases; junction bases outside the gene matches: 4. CDR3 loop: CAWSVHTSGADTQYF. CDR3 in DNA: TGTGCCTGGAGTGTACATACTAGCGGGGCAGATACGCAGTATTTT.

The chain recombines TRBV6-5 with TRBJ1-1; D perhaps matches TRBD1 (6 bases). Germline CDR1 MNHEY, CDR2 SVGAGI. V lost 6 bases and J 1 base, leaving 12 bases between the germline ends. This CDR3 has 14 amino acids. The CDR3 DNA reads TGTGCCAGCAGACGTGACAGGCAGAACACTGAAGCTTTCTTT. It specifies CASRRDRQNTEAFF.

J is TRBJ2-7 and V is TRBV7-9; no definite D call. V was pared by 0 bases and J by 0 bases, with 9 bases between. CDR3 length: 15 amino acids. Germline lookup yields CDR1 SEHNR and CDR2 FQNEAQ (reference sequence). The CDR3 reads CASSLAVESSYEQYF. Here the CDR3 DNA reads TGTGCCAGCAGCTTAGCCGTAGAAAGCTCCTACGAGCAGTACTTC. Complete variable domain (other parts from reference TRBV7-9 and TRBJ2-7): DTGVSQNPRHKITKRGQNVTFRCDPISEHNRLYWYRQTLGQGPEFLTYFQNEAQLEKSRLLSDRFSAERPKGSFSTLEIQRTEQGDSAMYLCASSLAVESSYEQYFGPGTRLTVT.

The chain employs TRBV29-1 and TRBJ2-4, with 9 nucleotides matching TRBD1. Germline trimming cut 5 bases from V and 7 bases from J; bases unmatched to any gene: 6. This CDR3 has 13 residues. CDR1 is SQVTM, CDR2 ANQGSEA, per germline. CDR3 DNA sequence: TGCAGCGTTACCGGGACAGGGTTGAACATTCAGTACTTC. Translation gives CSVTGTGLNIQYF.

The rearrangement links TRBV4-2 to TRBJ1-1; TRBD1 agrees at 10 bases. This CDR3 has 15 residues. Germline-derived CDR1 and CDR2 are LGHNA and YNFKEQ. After removal of 3 bases from V and 5 bases from J, the junction contained 6 bases not matched to a gene. The DNA of the CDR3 is TGTGCCAGCAGCCAGGAAGGGACAGGGGAAACTGAAGCTTTCTTT. Translation: CASSQEGTGETEAFF.

The V gene is TRBV7-3, the J gene TRBJ2-1, with TRBD1 as a possible D gene (7 bases). The CDR3 length is 15 residues. Germline CDR1 and CDR2: SGHTA and FQGTGA. The V gene lost 5 bases and the J gene lost 9 bases, with 20 bases spanning the gap. The CDR3 spells CASSLRPGGQGEQFF. The CDR3 nucleotides are TGTGCCAGCAGCCTAAGGCCAGGGGGGCAAGGTGAGCAGTTCTTC.

The chain joins TRBV7-8 to TRBJ1-1; D remains unclear. V gave up 7 bases and J gave up 0 bases, with 9 bases separating them. The CDR3 totals 13 residues. Per germline, CDR1 SGHVS and CDR2 FQNEAQ. The CDR3 region is CASTGQLNTEAFF. The CDR3 DNA follows: TGTGCCAGCACCGGTCAGCTGAACACTGAAGCTTTCTTT.

The chain couples TRBV3-1 (or the pseudogene TRBV3-2) to TRBJ2-6; D remains unclear. This CDR3 has 14 amino acids. Germline V gene data show CDR1 as LGHDT and CDR2 as YNNKEL (reference sequence). V was clipped by 6 bases and J by 0 bases, with 6 bases between them. Here the CDR3 DNA reads TGTGCCAGCAGTTCTCTCTCTGGGGCCAACGTCCTGACTTTC. Its translation is CASSSLSGANVLTF.